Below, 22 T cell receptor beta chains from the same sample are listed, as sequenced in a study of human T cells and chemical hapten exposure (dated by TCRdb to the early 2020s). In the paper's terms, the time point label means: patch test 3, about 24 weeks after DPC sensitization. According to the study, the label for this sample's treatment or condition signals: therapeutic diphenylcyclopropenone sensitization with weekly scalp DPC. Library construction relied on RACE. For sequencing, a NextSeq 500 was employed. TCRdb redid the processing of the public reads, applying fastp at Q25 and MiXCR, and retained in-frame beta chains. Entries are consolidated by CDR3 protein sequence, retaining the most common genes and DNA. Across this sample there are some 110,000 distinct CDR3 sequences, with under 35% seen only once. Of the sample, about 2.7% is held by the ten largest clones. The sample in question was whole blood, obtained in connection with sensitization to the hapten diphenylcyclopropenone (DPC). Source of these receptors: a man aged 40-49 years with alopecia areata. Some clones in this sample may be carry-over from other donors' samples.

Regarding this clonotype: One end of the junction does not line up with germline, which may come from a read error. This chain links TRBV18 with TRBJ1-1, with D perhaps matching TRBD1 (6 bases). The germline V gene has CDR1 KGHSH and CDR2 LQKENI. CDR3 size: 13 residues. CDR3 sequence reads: CVSSTGLDTEAFF. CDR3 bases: TGTGTCAGCTCAACAGGGCTGGACACTGAAGCTTTCTTT. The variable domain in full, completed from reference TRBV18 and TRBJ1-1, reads NAGVMQNPRHLVRRRGQEARLRCSPMKGHSHVYWYRQLPEEGLKFMVYLQKENIIDESGMPKERFSAEFPKEGPSILRIQQVVRGDSAAYFCVSSTGLDTEAFFGQGTRLTVV.

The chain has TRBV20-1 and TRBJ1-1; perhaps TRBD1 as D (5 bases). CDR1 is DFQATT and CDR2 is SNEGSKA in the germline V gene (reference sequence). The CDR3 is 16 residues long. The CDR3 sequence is CIGRQLWGTQNTEAFF. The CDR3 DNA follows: TGCATTGGACGTCAATTATGGGGGACCCAGAACACTGAAGCTTTCTTT.

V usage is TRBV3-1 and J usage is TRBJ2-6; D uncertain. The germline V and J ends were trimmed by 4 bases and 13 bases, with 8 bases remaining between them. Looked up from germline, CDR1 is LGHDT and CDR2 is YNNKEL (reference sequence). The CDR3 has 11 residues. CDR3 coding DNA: TGTGCCAGCAGCCGTGCCGGGGTCCTGACTTTC. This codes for CASSRAGVLTF.

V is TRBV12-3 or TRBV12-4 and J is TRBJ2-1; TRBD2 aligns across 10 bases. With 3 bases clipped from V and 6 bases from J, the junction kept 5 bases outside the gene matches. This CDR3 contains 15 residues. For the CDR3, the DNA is TGTGCCAGCAGTTTTCCAGCGGGAGGGGTCAATGAGCAGTTCTTC. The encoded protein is CASSFPAGGVNEQFF.

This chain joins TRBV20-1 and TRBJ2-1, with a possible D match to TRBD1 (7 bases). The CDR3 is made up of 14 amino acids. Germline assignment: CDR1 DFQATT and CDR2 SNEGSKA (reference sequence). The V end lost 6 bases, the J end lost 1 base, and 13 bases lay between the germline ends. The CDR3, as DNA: TGCAGTGCACTCAGGGGGGAGTCCTACAATGAGCAGTTCTTC. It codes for CSALRGESYNEQFF.

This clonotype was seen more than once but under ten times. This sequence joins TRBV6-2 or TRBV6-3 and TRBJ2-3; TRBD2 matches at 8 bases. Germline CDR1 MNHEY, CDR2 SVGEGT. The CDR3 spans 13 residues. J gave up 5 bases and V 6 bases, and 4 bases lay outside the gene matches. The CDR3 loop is CASRPTSGDTQYF. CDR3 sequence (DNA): TGTGCCAGCAGACCCACTAGCGGAGATACGCAGTATTTT.

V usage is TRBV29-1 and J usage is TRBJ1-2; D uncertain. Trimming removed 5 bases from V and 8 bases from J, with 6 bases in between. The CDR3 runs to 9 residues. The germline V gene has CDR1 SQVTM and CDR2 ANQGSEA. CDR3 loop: CSVTPGYTF. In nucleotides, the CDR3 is TGCAGCGTTACCCCCGGCTACACCTTC.

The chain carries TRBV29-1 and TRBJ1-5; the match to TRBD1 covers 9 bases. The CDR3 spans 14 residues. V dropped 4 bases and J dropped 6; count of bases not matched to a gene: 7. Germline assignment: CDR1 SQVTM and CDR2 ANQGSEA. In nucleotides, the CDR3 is TGCAGCGTTGTGGGACAGGGTGAGGGTCAGCCCCAGCATTTT. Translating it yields CSVVGQGEGQPQHF. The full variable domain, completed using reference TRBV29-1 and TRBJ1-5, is SAVISQKPSRDICQRGTSLTIQCQVDSQVTMMFWYRQQPGQSLTLIATANQGSEATYESGFVIDKFPISRPNLTFSTLTVSNMSPEDSSIYLCSVVGQGEGQPQHFGDGTRLSIL.

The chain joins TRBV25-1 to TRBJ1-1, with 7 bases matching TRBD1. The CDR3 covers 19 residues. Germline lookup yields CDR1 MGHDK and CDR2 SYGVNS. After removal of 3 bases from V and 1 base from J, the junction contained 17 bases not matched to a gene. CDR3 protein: CASSDRIRGSSLRNTEAFF. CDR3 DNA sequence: TGTGCCAGCAGTGACCGAATCAGGGGGTCCTCCCTGCGGAACACTGAAGCTTTCTTT. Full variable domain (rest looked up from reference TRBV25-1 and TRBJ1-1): EADIYQTPRYLVIGTGKKITLECSQTMGHDKMYWYQQDPGMELHLIHYSYGVNSTEKGDLSSESTVSRIRTEHFPLTLESARPSHTSQYLCASSDRIRGSSLRNTEAFFGQGTRLTVV.

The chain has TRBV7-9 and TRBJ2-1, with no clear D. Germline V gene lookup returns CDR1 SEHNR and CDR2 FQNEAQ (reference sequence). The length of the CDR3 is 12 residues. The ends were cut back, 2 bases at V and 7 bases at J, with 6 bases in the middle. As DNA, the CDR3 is TGTGCCAGCAGCTTATTGCGTAATGAGCAGTTCTTC. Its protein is CASSLLRNEQFF.

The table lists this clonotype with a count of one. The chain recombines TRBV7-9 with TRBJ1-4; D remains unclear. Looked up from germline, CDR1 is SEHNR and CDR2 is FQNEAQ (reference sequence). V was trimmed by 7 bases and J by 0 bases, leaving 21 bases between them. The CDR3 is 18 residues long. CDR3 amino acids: CASTHNQADFATNEKLFF. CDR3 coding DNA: TGTGCCAGCACCCATAATCAGGCGGATTTCGCAACTAATGAAAAACTGTTTTTT.

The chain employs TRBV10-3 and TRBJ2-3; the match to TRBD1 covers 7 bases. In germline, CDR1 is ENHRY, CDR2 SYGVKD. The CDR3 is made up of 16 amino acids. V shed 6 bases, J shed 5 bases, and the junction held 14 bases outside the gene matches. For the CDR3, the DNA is TGTGCCATCAGCGAAGCCCGGGACAGAAGGAAAGATACGCAGTATTTT. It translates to CAISEARDRRKDTQYF.

The CDR3 DNA reads TGTGCCAGCAGCTTGGTTTCGGCAGGTCAGCCCCAGCATTTT. This sequence encodes CASSLVSAGQPQHF. The chain recombines TRBV5-6 with TRBJ1-5, with D hard to call. Trimming removed 0 bases at V and 6 bases at J, with 10 bases between. CDR3 length equals 14 residues. Per the germline V gene, CDR1 is SGHDT and CDR2 is YYEEEE.

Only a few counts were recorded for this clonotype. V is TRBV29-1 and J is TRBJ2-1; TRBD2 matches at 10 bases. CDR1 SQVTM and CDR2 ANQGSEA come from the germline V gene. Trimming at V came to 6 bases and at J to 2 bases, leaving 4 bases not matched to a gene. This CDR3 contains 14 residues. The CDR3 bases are TGCAGCGTAACTAGCGGGACCCCCTACAATGAGCAGTTCTTC. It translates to CSVTSGTPYNEQFF.

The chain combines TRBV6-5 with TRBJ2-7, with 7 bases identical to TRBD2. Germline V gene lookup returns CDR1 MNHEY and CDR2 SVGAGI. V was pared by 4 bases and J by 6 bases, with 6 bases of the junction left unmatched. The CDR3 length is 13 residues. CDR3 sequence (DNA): TGTGCCAGCAGTTTTGGGAGGGGATCCGAGCAGTACTTC. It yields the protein CASSFGRGSEQYF.

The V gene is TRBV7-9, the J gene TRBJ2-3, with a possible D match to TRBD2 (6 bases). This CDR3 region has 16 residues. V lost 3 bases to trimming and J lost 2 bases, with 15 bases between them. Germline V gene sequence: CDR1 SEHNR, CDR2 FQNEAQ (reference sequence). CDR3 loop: CASSFQRAHPTDTQYF. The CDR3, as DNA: TGTGCCAGCAGCTTTCAGCGGGCGCACCCCACAGATACGCAGTATTTT.

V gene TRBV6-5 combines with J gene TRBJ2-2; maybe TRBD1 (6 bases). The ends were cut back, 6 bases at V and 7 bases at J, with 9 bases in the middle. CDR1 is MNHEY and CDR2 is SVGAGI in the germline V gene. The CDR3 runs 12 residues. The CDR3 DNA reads TGTGCCAGCAGCCTGGACAGCGGGGAGCTGTTTTTT. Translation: CASSLDSGELFF.

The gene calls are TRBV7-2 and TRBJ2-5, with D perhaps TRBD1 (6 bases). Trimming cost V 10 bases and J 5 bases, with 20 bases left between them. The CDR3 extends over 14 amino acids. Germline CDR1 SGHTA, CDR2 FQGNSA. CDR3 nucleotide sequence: TGTGCCACCCGCCAGGACGTCCAGGGGGAGACCCAGTACTTC. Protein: CATRQDVQGETQYF.

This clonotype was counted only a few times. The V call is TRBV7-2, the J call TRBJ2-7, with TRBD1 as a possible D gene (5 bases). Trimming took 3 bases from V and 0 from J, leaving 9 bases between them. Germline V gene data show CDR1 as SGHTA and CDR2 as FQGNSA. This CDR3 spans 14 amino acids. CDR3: CASSLGLSSYEQYF. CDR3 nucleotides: TGTGCCAGCAGCTTGGGGCTTAGCTCCTACGAGCAGTACTTC.

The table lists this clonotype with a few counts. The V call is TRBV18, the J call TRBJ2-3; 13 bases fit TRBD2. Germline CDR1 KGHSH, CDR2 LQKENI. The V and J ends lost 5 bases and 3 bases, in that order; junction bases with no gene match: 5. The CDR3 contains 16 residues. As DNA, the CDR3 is TGTGCCAGCTCAAAAGGACTAGCGGGAGTGACAGATACGCAGTATTTT. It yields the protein CASSKGLAGVTDTQYF.

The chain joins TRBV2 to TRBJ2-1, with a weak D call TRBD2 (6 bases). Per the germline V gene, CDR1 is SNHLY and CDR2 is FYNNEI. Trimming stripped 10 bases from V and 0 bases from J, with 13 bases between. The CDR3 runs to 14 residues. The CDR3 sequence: CANTRESSYNEQFF. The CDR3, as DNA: TGTGCCAATACCCGGGAGAGCTCCTACAATGAGCAGTTCTTC.

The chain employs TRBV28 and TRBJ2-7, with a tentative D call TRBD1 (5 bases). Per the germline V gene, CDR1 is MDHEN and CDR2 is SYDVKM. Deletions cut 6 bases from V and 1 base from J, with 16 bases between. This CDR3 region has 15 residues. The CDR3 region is CASSSRQIGSYEQYF. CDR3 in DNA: TGTGCCAGCAGCTCCCGACAGATAGGGTCCTACGAGCAGTACTTC. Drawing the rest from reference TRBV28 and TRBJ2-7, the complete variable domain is DVKVTQSSRYLVKRTGEKVFLECVQDMDHENMFWYRQDPGLGLRLIYFSYDVKMKEKGDIPEGYSVSREKKERFSLILESASTNQTSMYLCASSSRQIGSYEQYFGPGTRLTVT.